These T cell receptor beta chains were read from a single sample in a study of control samples from healthy donors and cancer patients. The table came from immunoSEQ multiplex PCR; TCRdb's copy has only in-frame clones and leaves some out. The repertoire holds tens of thousands of clones, with about 95% as singletons. Source material: blood. Source of these receptors: a man between 60 and 75 years old in good health. The CDR3 runs from the conserved cysteine through the conserved F or W. The D gene is left open where the match is weak. Part of the rows lack a size; the others show once, few, many or a class for expanded clones.

d_gene,v_gene,abundance,j_gene,CDR3aa,CDR3nt
TRBD1,TRBV24-1,NA,TRBJ2-3,CATSEPRTGIGTDTQYF,TGTGCCACCAGTGAGCCTCGGACAGGGATAGGGACAGATACGCAGTATTTT
TRBD1,TRBV27,NA,TRBJ2-5,CASRTGMGETQYF,TGTGCCAGCAGGACAGGGATGGGGGAGACCCAGTACTTC
NA,TRBV21-1,NA,TRBJ2-7,CASRPPRSGSSYEQYF,TGTGCCAGCAGGCCCCCACGAAGCGGGAGCTCCTACGAGCAGTACTTC
NA,TRBV18,NA,TRBJ1-5,CASSAGYNQPQHF,TGTGCCAGTTCGGCGGGGTACAATCAGCCCCAGCATTTT
NA,TRBV18,NA,TRBJ2-4,CASSTATRGPWYF,TGTGCCAGCTCAACCGCAACCCGGGGACCATGGTACTTC
NA,TRBV11-2,NA,TRBJ1-4,CASSLLGEKLFF,TGTGCCAGCAGCCTGTTGGGGGAAAAACTGTTTTTT
TRBD1,TRBV2,NA,TRBJ1-5,CACRTGGGNQPQHF,TGTGCCTGCCGGACAGGGGGAGGCAATCAGCCCCAGCATTTT
NA,TRBV24-1,NA,TRBJ2-2,CATSDLDRKATGQLFF,TGTGCCACCAGTGATTTAGACAGAAAAGCTACCGGGCAGCTGTTTTTT
NA,TRBV28,NA,TRBJ1-5,CASSLGRLRALRQPQHF,TGTGCCAGCAGTTTAGGTCGTTTGAGGGCACTAAGGCAGCCCCAGCATTTT
TRBD1,TRBV25-1,NA,TRBJ2-1,CASSILAGTDNEQFF,TGTGCCAGCAGCATACTTGCCGGGACAGACAATGAGCAGTTCTTC
TRBD1,TRBV13,NA,TRBJ1-2,CASSYRGEPFF,TGTGCCAGCAGCTACAGGGGTGAGCCTTTCTTC
NA,TRBV4-1,NA,TRBJ2-2,CASSLSHSFNTGELFF,TGCGCCAGCAGCTTAAGCCACAGTTTCAACACCGGGGAGCTGTTTTTT
NA,TRBV6-2/TRBV6-3,few,TRBJ1-1,CASSYLFAGLTEAFF,TGTGCCAGCAGTTATCTGTTCGCAGGGCTGACTGAAGCTTTCTTT
NA,TRBV19,NA,TRBJ2-7,CASSPGRILLTYEQYF,TGTGCCAGTAGTCCAGGACGGATCCTCCTTACCTACGAGCAGTACTTC
TRBD1,TRBV6-5,NA,TRBJ1-4,CASDRGKEKLFF,TGTGCCAGCGACAGGGGCAAGGAAAAACTGTTTTTT
TRBD1,TRBV5-4,few,TRBJ1-1,CASSLAGQGPNTEAFF,TGTGCCAGCAGCTTGGCCGGACAGGGCCCGAACACTGAAGCTTTCTTT
TRBD1,TRBV7-2,NA,TRBJ2-7,CASSLGGTGGDKQYF,TGTGCCAGCAGCTTAGGTGGGACAGGGGGCGACAAGCAGTACTTC
NA,TRBV7-9,NA,TRBJ1-6,CASSPPGGTNSPLHF,TGTGCCAGCAGCCCTCCCGGAGGAACTAATTCACCCCTCCACTTT
NA,TRBV14,once,TRBJ2-7,CASSQDRRLRTGEQYF,TGTGCCAGCAGCCAAGACAGGCGGCTCAGGACGGGGGAGCAGTACTTC
NA,TRBV6-1,once,TRBJ1-5,CASSEGGHLSNQPQHF,TGTGCCAGCAGTGAAGGGGGGCACCTAAGCAATCAGCCCCAGCATTTT
NA,TRBV24-1,once,TRBJ2-5,CATSDPGGGQETQYF,TGTGCCACCAGTGATCCAGGGGGAGGTCAAGAGACCCAGTACTTC
NA,TRBV28,NA,TRBJ1-2,CASNMINYGYTF,TGTGCCAGCAACATGATAAACTATGGCTACACCTTC
TRBD2,TRBV9,NA,TRBJ2-5,CASGRGEETQYF,TGTGCCAGTGGGAGGGGAGAAGAGACCCAGTACTTC
NA,TRBV3-1/TRBV3-2,NA,TRBJ2-7,CASSPRAGSGSYEQYF,TGTGCCAGCAGCCCCCGAGCTGGGAGCGGCAGTTACGAGCAGTACTTC
NA,TRBV5-1,NA,TRBJ2-7,CASCEFTGGGEQYF,TGCGCCAGCTGTGAGTTTACCGGAGGGGGCGAGCAGTACTTC